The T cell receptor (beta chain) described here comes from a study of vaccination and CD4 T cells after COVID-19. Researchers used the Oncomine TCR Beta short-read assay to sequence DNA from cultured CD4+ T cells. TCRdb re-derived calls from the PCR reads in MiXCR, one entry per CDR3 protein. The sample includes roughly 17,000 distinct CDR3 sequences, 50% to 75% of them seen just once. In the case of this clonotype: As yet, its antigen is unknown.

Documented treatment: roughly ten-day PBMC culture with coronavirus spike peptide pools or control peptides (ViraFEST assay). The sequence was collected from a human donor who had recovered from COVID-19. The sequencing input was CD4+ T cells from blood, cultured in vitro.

DNA for the CDR3: TGTGCCAGTAGTATTATCCAGGACTATGGCTACACCTTC. Amino acid sequence: CASSIIQDYGYTF. This chain connects TRBV19 to TRBJ1-2, with unresolved D. CDR1 is LNHDA and CDR2 is SQIVND in the germline V gene (reference sequence). The CDR3 sequence is 13 residues long. Between the trimmed V and J ends, which lost 3 bases and 3 bases, there was a span of 8 bases.